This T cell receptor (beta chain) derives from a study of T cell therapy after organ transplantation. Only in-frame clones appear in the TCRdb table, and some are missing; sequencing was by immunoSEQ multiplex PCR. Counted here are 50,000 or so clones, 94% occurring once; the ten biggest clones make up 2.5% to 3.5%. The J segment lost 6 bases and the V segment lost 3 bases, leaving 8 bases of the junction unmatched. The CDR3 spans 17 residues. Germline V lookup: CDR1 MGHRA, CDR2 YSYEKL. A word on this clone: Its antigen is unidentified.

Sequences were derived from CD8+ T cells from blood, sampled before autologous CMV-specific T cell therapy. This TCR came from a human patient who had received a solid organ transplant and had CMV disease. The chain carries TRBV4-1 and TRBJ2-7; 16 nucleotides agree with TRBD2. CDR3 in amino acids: CASSHPGLAGGVGEQYF. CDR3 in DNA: TGCGCCAGCAGCCACCCGGGACTAGCGGGAGGGGTGGGCGAGCAGTACTTC.